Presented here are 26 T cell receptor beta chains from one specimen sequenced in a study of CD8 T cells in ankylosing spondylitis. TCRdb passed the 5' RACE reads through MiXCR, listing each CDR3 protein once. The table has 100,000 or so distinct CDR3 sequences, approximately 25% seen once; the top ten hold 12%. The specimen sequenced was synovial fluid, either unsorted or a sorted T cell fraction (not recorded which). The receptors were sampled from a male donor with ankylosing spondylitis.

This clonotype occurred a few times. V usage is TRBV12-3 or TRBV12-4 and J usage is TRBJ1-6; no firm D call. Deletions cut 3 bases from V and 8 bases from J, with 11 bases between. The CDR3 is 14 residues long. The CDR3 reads CASSFSGLDSPLHF. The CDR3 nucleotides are TGTGCCAGCAGTTTCTCGGGGTTAGATTCACCCCTCCACTTT.

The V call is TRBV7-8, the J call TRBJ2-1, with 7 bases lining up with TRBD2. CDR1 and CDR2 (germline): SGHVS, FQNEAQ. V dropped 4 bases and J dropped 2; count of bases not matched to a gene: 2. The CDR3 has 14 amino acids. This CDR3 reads CASSSAGTYNEQFF. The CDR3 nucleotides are TGTGCCAGCAGCTCAGCGGGAACCTACAATGAGCAGTTCTTC. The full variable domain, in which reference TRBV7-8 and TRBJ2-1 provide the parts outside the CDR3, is GAGVSQSPRYKVAKRGQDVALRCDPISGHVSLFWYQQALGQGPEFLTYFQNEAQLDKSGLPSDRFFAERPEGSVSTLKIQRTQQEDSAVYLCASSSAGTYNEQFFGPGTRLTVL.

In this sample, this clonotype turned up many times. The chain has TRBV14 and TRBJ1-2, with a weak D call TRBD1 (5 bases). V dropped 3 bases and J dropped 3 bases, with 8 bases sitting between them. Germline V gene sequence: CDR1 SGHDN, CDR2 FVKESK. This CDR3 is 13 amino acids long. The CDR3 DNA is TGTGCCAGCAGCCAGGACACCGACTATGGCTACACCTTC. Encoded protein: CASSQDTDYGYTF.

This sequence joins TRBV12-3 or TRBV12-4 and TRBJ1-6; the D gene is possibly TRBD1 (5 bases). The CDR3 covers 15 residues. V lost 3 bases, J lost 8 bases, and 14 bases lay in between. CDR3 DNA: TGTGCCAGCAGTTTGCGACAGCGTTCCGATTCACCCCTCCACTTT. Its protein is CASSLRQRSDSPLHF.

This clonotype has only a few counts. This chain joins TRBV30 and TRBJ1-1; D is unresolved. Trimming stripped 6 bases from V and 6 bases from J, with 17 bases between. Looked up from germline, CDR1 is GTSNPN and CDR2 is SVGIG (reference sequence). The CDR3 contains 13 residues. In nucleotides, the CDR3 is TGTGCCTGTCACCCTAGGGTTCCTGCTGAAGCTTTCTTT. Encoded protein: CACHPRVPAEAFF.

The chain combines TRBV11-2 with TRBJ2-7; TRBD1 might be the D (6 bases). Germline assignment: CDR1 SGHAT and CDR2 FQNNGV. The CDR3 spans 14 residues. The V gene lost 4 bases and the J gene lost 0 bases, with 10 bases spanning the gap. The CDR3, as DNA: TGTGCCAGCAGCTCAGGACAGTTCTCCTACGAGCAGTACTTC. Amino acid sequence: CASSSGQFSYEQYF.

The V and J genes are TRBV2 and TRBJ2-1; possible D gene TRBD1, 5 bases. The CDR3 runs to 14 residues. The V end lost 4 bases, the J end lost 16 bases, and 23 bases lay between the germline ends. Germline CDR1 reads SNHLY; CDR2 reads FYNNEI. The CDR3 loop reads CASSAEGRSTGYFF. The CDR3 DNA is TGTGCCAGCAGTGCGGAAGGTCGGTCTACAGGATACTTCTTC.

The CDR3 is CASSIKEGTGVTGELFF. The CDR3 DNA sequence: TGTGCCAGTAGTATTAAGGAGGGGACAGGGGTAACCGGGGAGCTGTTTTTT. The rearrangement uses TRBV19 and TRBJ2-2, with 10 bases fitting TRBD1. Germline CDR1 reads LNHDA; CDR2 reads SQIVND (reference sequence). Trimming removed 3 bases from V and 5 bases from J; junction bases left unmatched: 9. The CDR3 has 17 residues.

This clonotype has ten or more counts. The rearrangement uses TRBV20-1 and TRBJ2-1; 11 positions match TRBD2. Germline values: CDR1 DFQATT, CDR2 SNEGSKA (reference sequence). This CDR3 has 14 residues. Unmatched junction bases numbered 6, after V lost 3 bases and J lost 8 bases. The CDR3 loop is CSASLLAGVYEQFF. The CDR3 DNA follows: TGCAGTGCTAGTCTACTAGCGGGAGTCTATGAGCAGTTCTTC.

CDR3 residues: CASSQDRNNEQFF. CDR3 sequence (DNA): TGTGCCAGCAGCCAGGACAGAAACAATGAGCAGTTCTTC. The V call is TRBV2, the J call TRBJ2-1; TRBD1 might be the D (6 bases). Per the germline V gene, CDR1 is SNHLY and CDR2 is FYNNEI. The CDR3 is 13 residues long. Trimming took 6 bases from V and 5 from J, leaving 11 bases between them.

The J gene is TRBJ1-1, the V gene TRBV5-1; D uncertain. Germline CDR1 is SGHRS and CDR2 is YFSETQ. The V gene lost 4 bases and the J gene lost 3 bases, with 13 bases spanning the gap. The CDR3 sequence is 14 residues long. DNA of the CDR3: TGCGCCAGCAGCCCGCATAGGGTGGACACTGAAGCTTTCTTT. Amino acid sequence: CASSPHRVDTEAFF.

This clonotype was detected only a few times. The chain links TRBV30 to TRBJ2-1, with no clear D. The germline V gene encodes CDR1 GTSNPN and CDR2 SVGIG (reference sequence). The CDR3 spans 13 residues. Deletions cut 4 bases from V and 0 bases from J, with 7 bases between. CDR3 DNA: TGTGCCTGGACCTTGAGCTCCTACAATGAGCAGTTCTTC. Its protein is CAWTLSSYNEQFF.

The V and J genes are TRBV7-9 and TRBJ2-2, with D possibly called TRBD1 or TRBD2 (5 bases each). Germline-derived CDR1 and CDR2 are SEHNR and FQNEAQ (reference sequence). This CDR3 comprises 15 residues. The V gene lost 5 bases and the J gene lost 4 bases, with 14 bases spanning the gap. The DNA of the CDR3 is TGTGCCAGCAGCCGCGCCGGGACGGTCACCGGGGAGCTGTTTTTT. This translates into CASSRAGTVTGELFF. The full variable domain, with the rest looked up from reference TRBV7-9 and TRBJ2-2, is DTGVSQNPRHKITKRGQNVTFRCDPISEHNRLYWYRQTLGQGPEFLTYFQNEAQLEKSRLLSDRFSAERPKGSFSTLEIQRTEQGDSAMYLCASSRAGTVTGELFFGEGSRLTVL.

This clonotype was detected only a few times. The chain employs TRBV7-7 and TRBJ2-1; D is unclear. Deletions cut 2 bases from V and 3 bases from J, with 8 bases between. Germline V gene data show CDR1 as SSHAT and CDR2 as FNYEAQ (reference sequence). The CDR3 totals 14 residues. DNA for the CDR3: TGTGCCAGCAGCTTATTGCAGGACTACAATGAGCAGTTCTTC. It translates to CASSLLQDYNEQFF.

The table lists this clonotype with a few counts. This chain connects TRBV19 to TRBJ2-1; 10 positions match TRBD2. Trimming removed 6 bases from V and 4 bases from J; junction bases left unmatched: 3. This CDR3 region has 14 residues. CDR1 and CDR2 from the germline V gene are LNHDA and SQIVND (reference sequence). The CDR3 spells CASRTSGDYNEQFF. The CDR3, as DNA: TGTGCCAGTAGAACTAGCGGGGATTACAATGAGCAGTTCTTC.

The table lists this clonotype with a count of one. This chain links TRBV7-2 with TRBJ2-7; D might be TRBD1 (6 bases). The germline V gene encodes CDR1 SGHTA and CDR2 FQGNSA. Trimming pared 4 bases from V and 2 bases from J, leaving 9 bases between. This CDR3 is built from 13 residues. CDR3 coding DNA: TGTGCCAGCAGCTGGGACAAGGCCTACGAGCAGTACTTC. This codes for CASSWDKAYEQYF.

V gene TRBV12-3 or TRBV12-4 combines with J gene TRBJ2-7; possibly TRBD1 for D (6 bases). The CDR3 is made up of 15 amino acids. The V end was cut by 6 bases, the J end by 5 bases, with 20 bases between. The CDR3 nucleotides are TGTGCCAGCAGCGCCCCACAGGGTTACTCAAACGAGCAGTACTTC. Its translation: CASSAPQGYSNEQYF.

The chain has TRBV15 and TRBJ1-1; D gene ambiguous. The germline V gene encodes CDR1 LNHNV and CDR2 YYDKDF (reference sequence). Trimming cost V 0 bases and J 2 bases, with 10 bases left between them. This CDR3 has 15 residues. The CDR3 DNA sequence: TGTGCCACCAGCAGAGAATATGAGGTCAACACTGAAGCTTTCTTT. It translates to CATSREYEVNTEAFF.

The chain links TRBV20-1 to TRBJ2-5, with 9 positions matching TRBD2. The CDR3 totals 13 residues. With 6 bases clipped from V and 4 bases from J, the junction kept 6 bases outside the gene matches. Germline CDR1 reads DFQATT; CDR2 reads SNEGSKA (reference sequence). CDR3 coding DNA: TGCAGTGCCCCTAGCGGGGTAGGAGAGACCCAGTACTTC. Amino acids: CSAPSGVGETQYF.

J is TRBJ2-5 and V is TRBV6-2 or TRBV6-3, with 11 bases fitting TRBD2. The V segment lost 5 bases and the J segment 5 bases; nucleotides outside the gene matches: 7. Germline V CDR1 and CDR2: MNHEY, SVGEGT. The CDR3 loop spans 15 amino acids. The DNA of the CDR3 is TGTGCCAGCAGTCAACTAGCGGGAGTGCTCGAGACCCAGTACTTC. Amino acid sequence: CASSQLAGVLETQYF.

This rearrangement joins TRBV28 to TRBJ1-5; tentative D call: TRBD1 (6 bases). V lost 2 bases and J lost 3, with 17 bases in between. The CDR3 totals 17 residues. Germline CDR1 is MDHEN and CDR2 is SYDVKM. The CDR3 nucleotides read TGTGCCAGCAGTTTACCCGTACAGGGTTTGAACAATCAGCCCCAGCATTTT. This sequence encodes CASSLPVQGLNNQPQHF.

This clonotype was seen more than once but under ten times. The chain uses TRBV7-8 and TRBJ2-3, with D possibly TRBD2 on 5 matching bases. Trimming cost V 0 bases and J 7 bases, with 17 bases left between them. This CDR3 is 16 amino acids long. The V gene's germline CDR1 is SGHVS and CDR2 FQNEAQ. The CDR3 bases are TGTGCCAGCAGCTTAGCCTCCGGCCAAGGAGGAAATACGCAGTATTTT. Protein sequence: CASSLASGQGGNTQYF.

The CDR3 region is CSARRPGNTGELFF. In DNA form, the CDR3 reads TGCAGTGCTAGACGACCGGGTAACACCGGGGAGCTGTTTTTT. J is TRBJ2-2 and V is TRBV20-1; D is undetermined. Germline V lookup: CDR1 DFQATT, CDR2 SNEGSKA (reference sequence). V dropped 2 bases and J dropped 2 bases, with 9 bases sitting between them. The CDR3 is made up of 14 amino acids.

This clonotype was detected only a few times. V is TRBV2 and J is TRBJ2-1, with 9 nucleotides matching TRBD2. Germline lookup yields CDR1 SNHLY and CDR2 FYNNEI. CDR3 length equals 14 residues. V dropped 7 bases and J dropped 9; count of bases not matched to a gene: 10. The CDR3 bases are TGTGCCAGCAAAATGTGGACTAGCGCGAGTGAGCAGTTCTTC. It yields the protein CASKMWTSASEQFF.

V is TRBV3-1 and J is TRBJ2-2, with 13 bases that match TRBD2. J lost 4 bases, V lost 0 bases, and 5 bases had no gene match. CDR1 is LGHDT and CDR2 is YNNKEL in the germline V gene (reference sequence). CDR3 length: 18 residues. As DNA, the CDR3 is TGTGCCAGCAGCCAAGAACCGGGACTAGCGGGAAGCACCGGGGAGCTGTTTTTT. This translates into CASSQEPGLAGSTGELFF.

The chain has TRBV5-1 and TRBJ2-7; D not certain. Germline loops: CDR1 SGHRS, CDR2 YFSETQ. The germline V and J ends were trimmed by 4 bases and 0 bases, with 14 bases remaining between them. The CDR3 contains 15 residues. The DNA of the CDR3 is TGCGCCAGCAGCCCCGGAAGGGAAGCCTCCTACGAGCAGTACGTC. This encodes CASSPGREASYEQYV.